This T cell receptor (beta chain) was recovered during a study of human T cells and chemical hapten exposure. Overall study: Reading of the patch tests, which applied 0.01% DPC to the upper back, occurred at 6 days. Notes on the study in general: Significantly greater numbers of large CDR3 similarity clusters came from expanded TCRs than from controls.

The library tagged each cDNA molecule with unique molecular identifiers. As processed by the authors: Between about 23,224 and 750,000 TCRs appeared in each sample, and the median stood at around 92,000. TCRdb fed the RACE reads into MiXCR, producing one record per CDR3 protein. These V and J calls originate from TCRdb's pipeline instead of the authors' own analysis. Of around 56,000 distinct CDR3 sequences in the sample, over 9% were seen once. The sample holds many counts of this clonotype. The antigen remains undetermined. Specified time point: pre-sensitization, week 0. Specified treatment: therapeutic diphenylcyclopropenone sensitization with weekly scalp DPC. This TCR was recovered from a man between 35 and 55 years old with alopecia areata. Some clones in this sample may be carry-over from other donors' samples. The sequencing used whole blood, collected in connection with sensitization to the hapten diphenylcyclopropenone (DPC).

This chain's CDR3 is CSARGGGGNQPQHF. The DNA of the CDR3 is TGCAGTGCTAGAGGGGGGGGAGGCAATCAGCCCCAGCATTTT. This chain uses TRBV20-1 with TRBJ1-5; the D gene is possibly TRBD1 (5 bases). CDR1 DFQATT and CDR2 SNEGSKA come from the germline V gene (reference sequence). The CDR3 has 14 amino acids. With 1 base removed from V and 2 bases from J, the gap between germline ends came to 9 bases.